The following is a T cell receptor beta chain sequence with its context. The table came from immunoSEQ multiplex PCR; TCRdb's copy has only in-frame clones and leaves some out. The table has about 56,000 clones, 89% seen once; the top ten hold approximately 45%. The sample is drawn from a study of blood T cell repertoires in COVID-19. Germline CDR1 DFQATT, CDR2 SNEGSKA (reference sequence). The J segment lost 0 bases and the V segment lost 3 bases, leaving 13 bases of the junction unmatched. The CDR3 loop spans 18 amino acids. The V and J genes are TRBV20-1 and TRBJ2-1; 8 bases are a match to TRBD2. Sample: peripheral blood. The clonotype comes from a woman aged 55-70 years with COVID-19, enrolled during active disease. The CDR3 loop is CSASVSRTSWSSYNEQFF. The CDR3 bases are TGCAGTGCTAGTGTCTCCCGGACTAGCTGGAGCTCCTACAATGAGCAGTTCTTC.